A selection of T cell receptor beta chains follows, all from one sample in a study of T cells in narcolepsy. Libraries were prepared by immunoSEQ multiplex PCR; TCRdb keeps only in-frame clonotypes and omits some of them. The sample has 25,000 to 35,000 clones, around 83% seen once. Sequencing used CD45RA- memory CD4+ T cells from PBMCs. These TCRs come from a human donor with narcolepsy. Each CDR3 is given with its conserved first and last residue. D genes are given only for firm matches. Where a row states a size, it is once, few, many or the class of an expanded clone; other rows omit it.

d_call: NA; j_call: TRBJ1-1; clone_size: NA; v_call: TRBV5-1; cdr3_aa: CASSSGRGNTEAFF; cdr3_nt: TGCGCCAGCAGCTCGGGGCGGGGGAACACTGAAGCTTTCTTT
d_call: NA; j_call: TRBJ2-7; clone_size: NA; v_call: TRBV19; cdr3_aa: CASSIRPVHEQYF; cdr3_nt: TGTGCCAGTAGTATTCGCCCGGTCCACGAGCAGTACTTC
d_call: NA; j_call: TRBJ2-6; clone_size: NA; v_call: TRBV5-1; cdr3_aa: CASSPESGANVLTF; cdr3_nt: TGCGCCAGCAGCCCGGAATCTGGGGCCAACGTCCTGACTTTC
d_call: TRBD1; j_call: TRBJ1-3; clone_size: NA; v_call: TRBV5-4; cdr3_aa: CASSPVGTGVSGNTIYF; cdr3_nt: TGTGCCAGCAGCCCGGTAGGGACAGGCGTCTCTGGAAACACCATATATTTT
d_call: TRBD1; j_call: TRBJ1-5; clone_size: NA; v_call: TRBV6-5; cdr3_aa: CASSKGQGINQPQHF; cdr3_nt: TGTGCCAGCAGCAAGGGACAGGGAATCAATCAGCCCCAGCATTTT
d_call: NA; j_call: TRBJ1-3; clone_size: few; v_call: TRBV5-1; cdr3_aa: CASSLSPSYSGSGNTIYF; cdr3_nt: TGCGCCAGCAGCTTAAGCCCAAGCTACTCGGGCTCTGGAAACACCATATATTTT
d_call: TRBD2; j_call: TRBJ2-5; clone_size: NA; v_call: TRBV14; cdr3_aa: CASSQEPAGVQETQYF; cdr3_nt: TGTGCCAGCAGCCAAGAACCAGCGGGGGTGCAAGAGACCCAGTACTTC
d_call: NA; j_call: TRBJ1-1; clone_size: NA; v_call: TRBV5-6; cdr3_aa: CASSLPNMNTEAFF; cdr3_nt: TGTGCCAGCAGCTTGCCGAACATGAACACTGAAGCTTTCTTT
d_call: NA; j_call: TRBJ1-2; clone_size: NA; v_call: TRBV12-5; cdr3_aa: CASGLRTESYGYTF; cdr3_nt: TGTGCTAGTGGCCTCCGGACGGAAAGCTATGGCTACACCTTC
d_call: NA; j_call: TRBJ1-1; clone_size: NA; v_call: TRBV7-8; cdr3_aa: CASSRRRDTEAFF; cdr3_nt: TGTGCCAGCAGCCGCCGGCGGGACACTGAAGCTTTCTTT
d_call: NA; j_call: TRBJ1-1; clone_size: few; v_call: TRBV7-2; cdr3_aa: CASSHSMGTEAFF; cdr3_nt: TGTGCCAGCAGTCATTCAATGGGCACTGAAGCTTTCTTT
d_call: NA; j_call: TRBJ1-4; clone_size: NA; v_call: TRBV5-1; cdr3_aa: CASSDTADEKLFF; cdr3_nt: TGCGCCAGCAGCGACACAGCGGATGAAAAACTGTTTTTT
d_call: TRBD1; j_call: TRBJ1-2; clone_size: NA; v_call: TRBV19; cdr3_aa: CASISPGQGVGGYTF; cdr3_nt: TGTGCCAGTATTTCTCCGGGACAGGGGGTCGGTGGCTACACCTTC
d_call: NA; j_call: TRBJ2-7; clone_size: NA; v_call: TRBV5-6; cdr3_aa: CASSPDGGGFEQYF; cdr3_nt: TGTGCCAGCAGCCCTGACGGGGGCGGTTTCGAGCAGTACTTC
d_call: NA; j_call: TRBJ1-5; clone_size: NA; v_call: TRBV2; cdr3_aa: CASNPAGNQPQHF; cdr3_nt: TGTGCCAGCAACCCGGCCGGCAATCAGCCCCAGCATTTT
d_call: NA; j_call: TRBJ1-4; clone_size: few; v_call: TRBV19; cdr3_aa: CASSSGGRGWEKLFF; cdr3_nt: TGTGCCAGTAGTTCTGGTGGCAGGGGATGGGAAAAACTGTTTTTT
d_call: NA; j_call: TRBJ1-3; clone_size: NA; v_call: TRBV5-1; cdr3_aa: CASSLGGSTSGNTIYF; cdr3_nt: TGCGCCAGCAGCTTGGGGGGCAGTACTTCTGGAAACACCATATATTTT
d_call: NA; j_call: TRBJ1-2; clone_size: NA; v_call: TRBV5-1; cdr3_aa: CASSPGPPGGYTF; cdr3_nt: TGCGCCAGCAGCCCCGGGCCCCCGGGAGGCTACACCTTC
d_call: TRBD1; j_call: TRBJ1-1; clone_size: NA; v_call: TRBV7-3; cdr3_aa: CASSLLGGQGAFTEAFF; cdr3_nt: TGTGCCAGCAGCTTATTGGGAGGGCAGGGGGCGTTCACTGAAGCTTTCTTT
d_call: NA; j_call: TRBJ1-3; clone_size: NA; v_call: TRBV11-2; cdr3_aa: CASSLSAGNTIYF; cdr3_nt: TGTGCCAGCAGCTTGTCCGCTGGAAACACCATATATTTT
d_call: TRBD1; j_call: TRBJ1-2; clone_size: few; v_call: TRBV4-3; cdr3_aa: CASSQPGTGDGYTF; cdr3_nt: TGCGCCAGCAGCCAACCGGGGACAGGGGATGGCTACACCTTC
d_call: TRBD1; j_call: TRBJ2-1; clone_size: NA; v_call: TRBV18; cdr3_aa: CASTQGAGNYNEQFF; cdr3_nt: TGTGCCAGCACGCAGGGGGCTGGTAATTACAATGAGCAGTTCTTC
d_call: NA; j_call: TRBJ2-1; clone_size: NA; v_call: TRBV7-2; cdr3_aa: CASSQRASRHNEQFF; cdr3_nt: TGTGCCAGCAGCCAGCGCGCTAGCCGTCACAATGAGCAGTTCTTC
d_call: NA; j_call: TRBJ1-5; clone_size: NA; v_call: TRBV19; cdr3_aa: CASSIVGYSNQPQHF; cdr3_nt: TGTGCCAGTAGTATAGTGGGGTATAGCAATCAGCCCCAGCATTTT
d_call: TRBD2; j_call: TRBJ2-2; clone_size: NA; v_call: TRBV6-1; cdr3_aa: CASTRGTTGELFF; cdr3_nt: TGTGCCAGCACGCGGGGGACTACCGGGGAGCTGTTTTTT
d_call: NA; j_call: TRBJ1-4; clone_size: NA; v_call: TRBV11-2; cdr3_aa: CASSLYPNQIGTTNEKLFF; cdr3_nt: TGTGCCAGCAGCCTATATCCGAATCAAATAGGCACAACTAATGAAAAACTGTTTTTT
d_call: TRBD1; j_call: TRBJ1-4; clone_size: NA; v_call: TRBV19; cdr3_aa: CASSYRGIDEKLFF; cdr3_nt: TGTGCCAGTAGTTACAGGGGTATTGATGAAAAACTGTTTTTT
d_call: NA; j_call: TRBJ1-5; clone_size: NA; v_call: TRBV29-1; cdr3_aa: CSAAVSSGNQPQHF; cdr3_nt: TGCAGCGCTGCGGTCTCTAGCGGGAATCAGCCCCAGCATTTT
d_call: TRBD2; j_call: TRBJ2-1; clone_size: NA; v_call: TRBV2; cdr3_aa: CASSRTKRGYNEQFF; cdr3_nt: TGTGCCAGCAGTAGGACTAAGCGGGGATACAATGAGCAGTTCTTC
d_call: NA; j_call: TRBJ2-7; clone_size: few; v_call: TRBV9; cdr3_aa: CASSVEGFEQYF; cdr3_nt: TGTGCCAGCAGCGTGGAGGGCTTCGAGCAGTACTTC
d_call: NA; j_call: TRBJ2-2; clone_size: NA; v_call: TRBV6-1; cdr3_aa: CASSETRPGELFF; cdr3_nt: TGTGCCAGCAGTGAGACCCGACCCGGGGAGCTGTTTTTT
d_call: NA; j_call: TRBJ1-1; clone_size: NA; v_call: TRBV15; cdr3_aa: CATSRDNMNTEAFF; cdr3_nt: TGTGCCACCAGCAGAGATAATATGAACACTGAAGCTTTCTTT
d_call: NA; j_call: TRBJ1-1; clone_size: NA; v_call: TRBV29-1; cdr3_aa: CSVRGGEYEAFF; cdr3_nt: TGCAGCGTTCGAGGGGGGGAGTATGAAGCTTTCTTT
d_call: NA; j_call: TRBJ2-5; clone_size: NA; v_call: TRBV6-1; cdr3_aa: CASTLTLTSLATQYF; cdr3_nt: TGTGCCAGCACCTTGACTCTTACTAGCTTAGCGACCCAGTACTTC
d_call: TRBD1; j_call: TRBJ2-7; clone_size: NA; v_call: TRBV6-1; cdr3_aa: CASRGGQGTAHEQYF; cdr3_nt: TGTGCCAGCAGGGGTGGACAGGGGACTGCGCACGAGCAGTACTTC
d_call: NA; j_call: TRBJ1-5; clone_size: NA; v_call: TRBV27; cdr3_aa: CASSNRKGGESQPQHF; cdr3_nt: TGTGCCAGCAGCAACCGCAAGGGAGGGGAAAGTCAGCCCCAGCATTTT
d_call: TRBD1; j_call: TRBJ1-2; clone_size: NA; v_call: TRBV18; cdr3_aa: CASSPGQTFYGYTF; cdr3_nt: TGTGCCAGCTCGCCGGGACAGACCTTCTATGGCTACACCTTC
d_call: TRBD1; j_call: TRBJ1-5; clone_size: NA; v_call: TRBV6-5; cdr3_aa: CAGPRDRDFYQPQHF; cdr3_nt: TGTGCCGGACCCCGGGACAGGGATTTTTATCAGCCCCAGCATTTT
d_call: NA; j_call: TRBJ1-2; clone_size: once; v_call: TRBV7-2; cdr3_aa: CASSFSLDYGYTF; cdr3_nt: TGTGCCAGCAGCTTTTCCCTTGACTATGGCTACACCTTC
d_call: NA; j_call: TRBJ2-2; clone_size: NA; v_call: TRBV5-1; cdr3_aa: CASSLTAGSNGELFF; cdr3_nt: TGCGCCAGCAGCTTGACCGCAGGGAGTAACGGGGAGCTGTTTTTT
d_call: NA; j_call: TRBJ1-1; clone_size: NA; v_call: TRBV6-1; cdr3_aa: CASSLMTRGEPEAFF; cdr3_nt: TGTGCCAGCAGCCTAATGACCAGGGGTGAGCCTGAAGCTTTCTTT
d_call: TRBD1; j_call: TRBJ2-4; clone_size: NA; v_call: TRBV4-3; cdr3_aa: CASSQFLTGVAKNIQYF; cdr3_nt: TGCGCCAGCAGCCAATTCCTTACAGGGGTGGCCAAAAACATTCAGTACTTC
d_call: TRBD1; j_call: TRBJ1-2; clone_size: NA; v_call: TRBV7-8; cdr3_aa: CASSHGQGAGYGYTF; cdr3_nt: TGTGCCAGCAGTCATGGACAGGGGGCTGGGTATGGCTACACCTTC
d_call: NA; j_call: TRBJ1-1; clone_size: NA; v_call: TRBV18; cdr3_aa: CASSPGRVVATEAFF; cdr3_nt: TGTGCCAGCTCACCGGGAAGGGTGGTGGCCACTGAAGCTTTCTTT
d_call: TRBD1; j_call: TRBJ1-2; clone_size: NA; v_call: TRBV5-4; cdr3_aa: CASRLAGTGIYGYTF; cdr3_nt: TGTGCCAGCAGACTGGCCGGGACAGGGATTTACGGCTACACCTTC
d_call: NA; j_call: TRBJ1-3; clone_size: NA; v_call: TRBV12-5; cdr3_aa: CASGLWTAGNTIYF; cdr3_nt: TGTGCTAGTGGTTTATGGACAGCTGGAAACACCATATATTTT
d_call: NA; j_call: TRBJ2-3; clone_size: NA; v_call: TRBV5-6; cdr3_aa: CASSWWGDPSTDTQYF; cdr3_nt: TGTGCCAGCAGCTGGTGGGGGGACCCGAGCACAGATACGCAGTATTTT
d_call: NA; j_call: TRBJ2-7; clone_size: NA; v_call: TRBV29-1; cdr3_aa: CSVETALSYEQYF; cdr3_nt: TGCAGCGTTGAAACGGCTCTCTCCTACGAGCAGTACTTC
d_call: NA; j_call: TRBJ1-6; clone_size: few; v_call: TRBV4-2; cdr3_aa: CASSRGLGENSPLHF; cdr3_nt: TGTGCCAGCAGCCGGGGGCTGGGGGAGAATTCACCCCTCCACTTT
d_call: NA; j_call: TRBJ2-1; clone_size: NA; v_call: TRBV12-5; cdr3_aa: CASGLRGEQFF; cdr3_nt: TGTGCTAGTGGTTTACGAGGTGAGCAGTTCTTC
d_call: NA; j_call: TRBJ2-2; clone_size: NA; v_call: TRBV4-3; cdr3_aa: CASSQDRLGGELFF; cdr3_nt: TGCGCCAGCAGCCAAGACAGGTTGGGCGGGGAGCTGTTTTTT
d_call: TRBD1; j_call: TRBJ1-6; clone_size: few; v_call: TRBV12-5; cdr3_aa: CASGYDRGQTPLHF; cdr3_nt: TGTGCTAGTGGTTACGACAGGGGCCAAACACCCCTCCACTTT
d_call: NA; j_call: TRBJ1-2; clone_size: NA; v_call: TRBV4-1; cdr3_aa: CASSPSIRTVQTIYGYTF; cdr3_nt: TGCGCCAGCAGCCCCTCTATCCGGACGGTGCAAACGATTTATGGCTACACCTTC
d_call: TRBD1; j_call: TRBJ1-5; clone_size: NA; v_call: TRBV19; cdr3_aa: CASRGQGAWNQPQHF; cdr3_nt: TGTGCCAGTAGGGGGCAGGGGGCATGGAATCAGCCCCAGCATTTT
d_call: TRBD2; j_call: TRBJ2-1; clone_size: NA; v_call: TRBV10-2; cdr3_aa: CASSERASGGDEQFF; cdr3_nt: TGCGCCAGCAGTGAACGTGCTAGCGGGGGAGATGAGCAGTTCTTC
d_call: NA; j_call: TRBJ1-1; clone_size: NA; v_call: TRBV18; cdr3_aa: CASSPLGGNTEAFF; cdr3_nt: TGTGCCAGCTCACCACTCGGGGGGAACACTGAAGCTTTCTTT
d_call: TRBD1; j_call: TRBJ2-7; clone_size: once; v_call: TRBV7-2; cdr3_aa: CASSLPEGGLVEQYF; cdr3_nt: TGTGCCAGCAGCTTACCGGAAGGGGGCCTAGTAGAGCAGTACTTC